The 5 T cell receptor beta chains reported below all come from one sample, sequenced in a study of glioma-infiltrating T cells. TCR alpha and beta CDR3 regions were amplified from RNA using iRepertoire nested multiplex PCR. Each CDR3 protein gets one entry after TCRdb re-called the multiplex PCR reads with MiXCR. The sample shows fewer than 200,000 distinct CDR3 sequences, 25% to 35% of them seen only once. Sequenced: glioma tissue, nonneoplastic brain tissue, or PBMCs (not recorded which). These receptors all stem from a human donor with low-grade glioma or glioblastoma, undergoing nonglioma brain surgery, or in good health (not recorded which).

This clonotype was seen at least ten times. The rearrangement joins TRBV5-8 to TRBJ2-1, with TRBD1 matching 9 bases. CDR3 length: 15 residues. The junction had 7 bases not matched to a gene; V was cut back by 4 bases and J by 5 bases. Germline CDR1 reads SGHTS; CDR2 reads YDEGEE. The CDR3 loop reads CASSPSWDRDNEQFF. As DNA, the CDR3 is TGTGCCAGCAGCCCGTCCTGGGACAGGGACAATGAGCAGTTCTTC.

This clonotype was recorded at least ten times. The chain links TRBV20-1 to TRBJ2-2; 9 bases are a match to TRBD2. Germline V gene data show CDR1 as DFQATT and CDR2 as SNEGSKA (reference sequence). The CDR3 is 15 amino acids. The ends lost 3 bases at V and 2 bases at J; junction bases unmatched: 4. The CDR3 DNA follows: TGCAGTGCTAGGGGGCTAGCGGGAAACACCGGGGAGCTGTTTTTT. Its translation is CSARGLAGNTGELFF.

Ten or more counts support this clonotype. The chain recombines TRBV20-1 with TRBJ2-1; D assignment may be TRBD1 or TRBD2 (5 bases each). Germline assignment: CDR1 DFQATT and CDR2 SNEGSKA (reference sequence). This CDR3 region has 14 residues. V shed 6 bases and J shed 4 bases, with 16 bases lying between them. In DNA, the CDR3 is TGCAGTGCCCCCTCCGAGGGGCCTTACAATGAGCAGTTCTTC. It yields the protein CSAPSEGPYNEQFF.

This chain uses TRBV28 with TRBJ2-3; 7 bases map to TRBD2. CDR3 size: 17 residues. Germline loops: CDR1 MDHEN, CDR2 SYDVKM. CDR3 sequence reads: CVSSPILAAQTTDTQYF. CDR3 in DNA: TGTGTTAGCAGTCCAATCCTAGCGGCACAAACCACAGATACGCAGTATTTT.

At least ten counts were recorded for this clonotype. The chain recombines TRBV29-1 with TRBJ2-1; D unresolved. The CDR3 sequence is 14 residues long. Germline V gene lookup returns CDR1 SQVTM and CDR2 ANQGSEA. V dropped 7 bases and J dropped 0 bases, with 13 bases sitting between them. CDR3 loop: CSGLPASSYNEQFF. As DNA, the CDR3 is TGCAGCGGACTGCCGGCTAGCTCCTACAATGAGCAGTTCTTC.